This TCR beta chain was retrieved from a study of cytomegalovirus exposure and HLA in healthy donors. General study results and limits: Later work found that TCR association rates differed between HLA loci; DRB1 had the most and HLA-C the fewest. It was likely that a cluster of highly shared sequence variants was a sequencing artifact. Most CMV-associated TCR beta chains were later found to appear HLA-restricted.

PCR involved 60 Vbeta and 13 Jbeta primers. Repertoires were generated with immunoSEQ multiplex PCR, while TCRdb's copy carries only in-frame clones and drops some. The table records about 140,000 clones, about three quarters of them present only once. On this clone: The antigen remains undetermined.

This CDR3 comprises 16 residues. Between the trimmed V and J ends, which lost 0 bases and 0 bases, there was a span of 10 bases. Germline V gene sequence: CDR1 SGHNT, CDR2 YENEEA. V is TRBV11-3 and J is TRBJ2-3; tentative D call: TRBD2 (5 bases). This receptor was taken from a man aged 18 to 30 in good health and CMV-seronegative. The sample comprised PBMCs. In DNA, the CDR3 is TGTGCCAGCAGCTTAGAGGTAGGGAGAAGCACAGATACGCAGTATTTT. Residues: CASSLEVGRSTDTQYF.